These 18 T cell receptor beta chains share one sample of origin, sequenced in a study of high-grade serous ovarian cancer treatment subgroups. Data came from immunoSEQ multiplex PCR; TCRdb stores just in-frame clones and leaves some out. This sample has over 15,000 clones, with around 73% found just once. Tumor tissue was taken before any definitive surgery or chemotherapy was given. Input material: tumor tissue. These receptor sequences come from a human donor with high-grade serous ovarian cancer.

The V call is TRBV2, the J call TRBJ2-1; D remains unclear. Trimming removed 3 bases at V and 9 bases at J, with 6 bases between. The CDR3 runs 11 residues. CDR1 is SNHLY, CDR2 FYNNEI, per germline. This CDR3 reads CASSEESEQFF. Written as DNA, the CDR3 is TGTGCCAGCAGTGAGGAAAGTGAGCAGTTCTTC.

This chain links TRBV21-1 with TRBJ1-2; the table's D gene call, TRBD1, was not cross checked with the DNA. TRBV21-1 is a pseudogene. This CDR3 is built from 11 residues. The CDR3 DNA reads as TGTGCCAGCGGACAGGGGGATGGCTACACCTTC. This translates into CASGQGDGYTF.

V gene TRBV5-5 combines with J gene TRBJ1-1; D is unclear. CDR1 is SGHKS and CDR2 is YYEKEE in the germline V gene (reference sequence). The V end was cut by 1 base, the J end by 0 bases, with 10 bases between. The CDR3 loop spans 15 amino acids. DNA for the CDR3: TGTGCCAGCAGCTTGATAGCGTCTATGAACACTGAAGCTTTCTTT. Encoded protein: CASSLIASMNTEAFF.

This clone turned up a few times. The CDR3 nucleotides read TGTGCCAGTAGAAGGGTGGATTACACTGAAGCTTTCTTT. As protein: CASRRVDYTEAFF. V and J are TRBV19 and TRBJ1-1; no clear D. Trimming shortened V by 6 bases and J by 3 bases, and 11 bases separated the two germline ends. The CDR3 totals 13 residues. Germline loops: CDR1 LNHDA, CDR2 SQIVND (reference sequence).

The rearrangement joins TRBV19 to TRBJ1-6; D is uncertain. V was pared by 3 bases and J by 10 bases, with 7 bases between. This CDR3 contains 12 residues. The germline CDR1 and CDR2 sequences are LNHDA and SQIVND (reference sequence). In nucleotides, the CDR3 is TGTGCCAGTAGTATCGGGGAATCACCCCTCCACTTT. Amino acid sequence: CASSIGESPLHF.

The V call is TRBV11-2, the J call TRBJ2-4; D is possibly TRBD1 (5 bases). This CDR3 comprises 17 residues. Germline V gives CDR1 SGHAT, CDR2 FQNNGV. The ends were cut back, 7 bases at V and 1 base at J, with 20 bases in the middle. The DNA of the CDR3 is TGTGCCAGCATGCGTGCTACAGGAGTGTCTGCCAAAAACATTCAGTACTTC. Protein: CASMRATGVSAKNIQYF.

This clone has just a few counts. The chain recombines TRBV6-5 with TRBJ1-6; maybe TRBD1 (6 bases). This CDR3 has 12 amino acids. The V and J ends lost 2 bases and 14 bases respectively, with 10 bases between them. CDR1 is MNHEY, CDR2 SVGAGI, per germline. CDR3 nucleotides: TGTGCCAGCAGTTACGGGGGGGCTGCCCTCCACTTT. Translated: CASSYGGAALHF.

A remark on this clone: Other nucleotide sequences from this sample produce the same CDR3. The rearrangement links TRBV6-1 to TRBJ2-7, with TRBD2 as a possible D gene (5 bases). The germline gives CDR1 MNHNS, CDR2 SASEGT. V was trimmed by 1 base and J by 3 bases, leaving 10 bases between them. The CDR3 length is 14 residues. CDR3 amino acids: CASSEGPGSYEQYF. The CDR3 DNA follows: TGTGCCAGCAGTGAAGGGCCGGGAAGCTACGAGCAGTACTTC.

The CDR3 nucleotides read TGTGCCAGCAGTTTCCTAGCGGGGGGCTCCTACGAGCAGTACTTC. Translation: CASSFLAGGSYEQYF. The chain carries TRBV27 and TRBJ2-7; 11 nucleotides match TRBD2. CDR3 length: 15 amino acids. J was trimmed by 0 bases and V by 3 bases; bases with no gene match: 1. Germline V gene lookup returns CDR1 MNHEY and CDR2 SMNVEV (reference sequence).

This chain connects TRBV5-1 to TRBJ2-7; TRBD1 or TRBD2 may be the D gene (5 bases each). The V gene lost 0 bases and the J gene lost 3 bases, with 16 bases spanning the gap. The CDR3 has 16 residues. CDR1 and CDR2 (germline): SGHRS, YFSETQ. Here the CDR3 DNA reads TGCGCCAGCAGCTTGGGGCACCGGGACCGCAGCTACGAGCAGTACTTC. Protein sequence: CASSLGHRDRSYEQYF.

The gene calls are TRBV29-1 and TRBJ2-7; tentative D call: TRBD2 (7 bases). This CDR3 has 13 amino acids. The V gene lost 6 bases and the J gene lost 4 bases, with 16 bases spanning the gap. CDR1 and CDR2 from the germline V gene are SQVTM and ANQGSEA. The CDR3 sequence is CSVPTGGGYEQYF. The CDR3 nucleotides are TGCAGCGTCCCCACGGGGGGCGGGTACGAGCAGTACTTC.

The chain carries TRBV18 and TRBJ2-3; D might be TRBD1 or TRBD2, each matching 5 bases. Trimming cost V 0 bases and J 9 bases, with 13 bases left between them. CDR1 and CDR2 from the germline V gene are KGHSH and LQKENI. The CDR3 is made up of 14 amino acids. CDR3 in DNA: TGTGCCAGCTCACCACCCCCCGGGGCATGGACGCAGTATTTT. It yields the protein CASSPPPGAWTQYF.

This chain uses TRBV5-1 with TRBJ1-4; D is unresolved. CDR3 size: 15 residues. The V gene lost 0 bases and the J gene lost 7 bases, with 13 bases spanning the gap. Germline assignment: CDR1 SGHRS and CDR2 YFSETQ. For the CDR3, the DNA is TGCGCCAGCAGCTTGGAGGGCAGAGCCTTTGAAAAACTGTTTTTT. Translating it yields CASSLEGRAFEKLFF.

CDR3 protein: CAISDLATSGVYNEQFF. The CDR3 DNA follows: TGTGCCATCAGTGATCTCGCCACTAGCGGGGTCTACAATGAGCAGTTCTTC. This chain links TRBV10-3 with TRBJ2-1, with 10 bases aligning to TRBD2. Germline-derived CDR1 and CDR2 are ENHRY and SYGVKD. The CDR3 runs 17 residues. The V and J ends lost 3 bases and 3 bases, in that order; junction bases with no gene match: 8.

CDR3 in amino acids: CASSRLIKIGIETQYF. CDR3 in DNA: TGTGCCAGCAGCCGCCTTATTAAGATTGGTATAGAGACCCAGTACTTC. The V and J genes are TRBV14 and TRBJ2-5; D call uncertain. The V gene lost 4 bases and the J gene lost 4 bases, with 19 bases spanning the gap. Germline-derived CDR1 and CDR2 are SGHDN and FVKESK. This CDR3 spans 16 amino acids.

V and J are TRBV7-6 and TRBJ1-1; possibly TRBD1 for D (6 bases). This CDR3 contains 17 residues. V shed 4 bases and J shed 7 bases, with 25 bases lying between them. From germline, CDR1 is SGHVS and CDR2 FNYEAQ. This CDR3 is CASSSQPGGRMFGEAFF. The CDR3 nucleotides read TGTGCCAGCAGCTCTCAACCCGGGGGCCGGATGTTTGGTGAAGCTTTCTTT.

The chain carries TRBV2 and TRBJ1-4, with 8 positions matching TRBD1. This CDR3 is 14 amino acids long. CDR1 and CDR2 from the germline V gene are SNHLY and FYNNEI. With V trimmed by 5 bases and J by 6 bases, 5 bases remained unmatched. CDR3 in amino acids: CASSRQGWDEKLFF. The CDR3 DNA reads as TGTGCCAGCAGTCGACAGGGGTGGGATGAAAAACTGTTTTTT.

The chain uses TRBV28 and TRBJ1-2; the match to TRBD1 covers 8 bases. Trimming removed 6 bases from V and 4 bases from J; junction bases left unmatched: 7. Germline V CDR1 and CDR2: MDHEN, SYDVKM. The CDR3 sequence is 14 residues long. Here the CDR3 reads CASRRQGAGYGYTF. The CDR3 DNA is TGTGCCAGCAGACGCCAGGGGGCAGGCTATGGCTACACCTTC.